A selection of T cell receptor beta chains follows, all from one sample in a study of OX40 agonist ivuxolimab in advanced cancers. Measured with immunoSEQ multiplex PCR; TCRdb has only the in-frame clones, and not every one. Found here are over 80,000 clones, roughly nine tenths of them singletons; the top ten hold around 5.9%. Sequencing used CD4+ or CD8+ T cells sorted from blood, obtained in a trial of the OX40 agonist ivuxolimab. The receptors shown here come from an adult with an advanced solid tumor such as melanoma, head and neck, liver or kidney cancer. Each CDR3 is given without its conserved first and last residue. Expanded clones are given a class, and other clones once, few, many or no size at all.

v_call clone_size cdr3_aa
TRBV11-2 large ASSLAYGGWEQF
TRBV7-2 . ASRLQTGASSYEQY
TRBV15 . ATSRGQTGYT
TRBV4-3 . ASSQDMGQYNEQF
TRBV11-2 . ASSLDVVGRRPGDSPLH
TRBV6-1 . ASSASGGFGYT
TRBV7-9 few ASSKPRDRYSPLH
TRBV2 . ASSGSAGGTYEQY
TRBV5-6 once ASRSSDRQNSPLH
TRBV6-1 . ASRGDSQETQY
TRBV7-2 . ASRRDLLYNEQF
TRBV5-4 . ASSRGQGGNTIY
TRBV5-8 . ASSLGQGWFSPLH
TRBV7-8 . ASSWTGSRTEAF
TRBV30 . AWSPGTGGRQPQH
TRBV29-1 . SVRRDTEAF
TRBV18 . ASSNRGGDTEAF
TRBV11-3 . ASSLGPQNTEAF
TRBV19 . ASSIGQRNTEAF
TRBV5-1 . ASSLGGGPEQY
TRBV5-4 . ASSPDRNNEQF
TRBV10-3 . AISSGQANSYNSPLH
TRBV12-5 . ASATRGQETQY
TRBV19 . ASSLRRDRVYSTDTQY
TRBV6-5 . ASRAPLTDTQY
TRBV29-1 . SASRETQY
TRBV7-9 . ASSRDFYGYT
TRBV27 . ASSLLSGTGRPPTNEKLF
TRBV7-2 . ASSLVYRGRQF
TRBV15 . ATSSTSGRVADTQY
TRBV2 . ASPRANYGYT
TRBV9 . ASSDADPRGETQY
TRBV7-9 . ASSLVDTEAF
TRBV5-1 . ASQARSTEAF
TRBV18 . ASSLGPEAALH
TRBV9 . ASSRTQTTYEQY
TRBV7-9 . ASSLSTQPQH